This entry concerns a single T cell receptor beta chain. Original analysis: The authors estimated nucleated cell counts from reference gene primer amplification. Clones were read by immunoSEQ multiplex PCR, and TCRdb kept only the in-frame ones, dropping some. V, J and clone size are those of that table, while D and trimming were read from the DNA. The repertoire holds a few hundred thousand clones, 85% to 90% seen once, with just under 6.5% in the top ten. This specimen belongs to a study of blood T cell repertoires in COVID-19. Turning to the study itself: The samples span acute and convalescent COVID-19 from the United States, Italy and Spain. From T cells, B-cell-depleted T cells, or PBMCs came the material, which was cDNA or gDNA.

The CDR3 has 14 residues. V lost 0 bases to trimming and J lost 3 bases, with 8 bases between them. Germline V CDR1 and CDR2: SGHTA, FQGNSA. Patients at the Seattle site were enrolled during active infection and followed longitudinally. V and J are TRBV7-2 and TRBJ1-2; weak D call: TRBD1 (5 bases). This TCR was recovered from a woman aged 45-65 years with COVID-19, enrolled during active disease. The sequenced sample was peripheral blood. DNA for the CDR3: TGTGCCAGCAGCTTAGCAGCGGGGGACTATGGCTACACCTTC. It encodes CASSLAAGDYGYTF.